The 30 T cell receptor beta chains presented below share a single source sample, sequenced in a study of T cells expressing NK-cell markers. TCRdb re-called the 5' RACE reads and shows each CDR3 protein once, DNA omitted. This repertoire includes about 260,000 distinct CDR3 sequences. Specimen: blood T cells: a sorted CD56 or NKG2C T cell subset, CD4+ or CD8+ T cells, or bulk PBMC T cells (not recorded which). All receptors derive from a woman aged 18 to 75 in good health.

The J gene is TRBJ2-1, the V gene TRBV20-1. The CDR3 is 13 amino acids. Germline CDR1 DFQATT, CDR2 SNEGSKA (reference sequence). This CDR3 reads CSARGSAYNEQFF.

CDR3 protein: CASSLFIAGGSVYEQYF. The chain links TRBV5-1 to TRBJ2-7; TCRdb picks TRBD2, but there is no DNA to check that call. The V gene's germline CDR1 is SGHRS and CDR2 YFSETQ. The CDR3 covers 17 residues.

The chain has TRBV7-3 and TRBJ2-7. The CDR3 runs to 14 residues. CDR1 SGHTA and CDR2 FQGTGA come from the germline V gene. CDR3 residues: CASSLGRIPYEQYF. The whole variable domain, filled in from reference TRBV7-3 and TRBJ2-7, reads GAGVSQTPSNKVTEKGKYVELRCDPISGHTALYWYRQSLGQGPEFLIYFQGTGAADDSGLPNDRFFAVRPEGSVSTLKIQRTERGDSAVYLCASSLGRIPYEQYFGPGTRLTVT.

The rearrangement joins TRBV20-1 to TRBJ2-5; the D call from TCRdb, TRBD2, cannot be confirmed without DNA. The CDR3 has 15 residues. From germline, CDR1 is DFQATT and CDR2 SNEGSKA (reference sequence). CDR3 in amino acids: CSASRLAGVSGTQYF.

The V call is TRBV2, the J call TRBJ2-2; as DNA is missing, the TRBD1 call by TCRdb cannot be tested. Germline V gives CDR1 SNHLY, CDR2 FYNNEI. This CDR3 is 13 amino acids long. CDR3 in amino acids: CASTPGNTGELFF.

The V call is TRBV12-3 or TRBV12-4, the J call TRBJ2-5; with no DNA, the TCRdb D assignment of TRBD1 cannot be verified. This CDR3 is built from 13 residues. The chain's CDR3 is CASTRGAGETQYF.

V and J are TRBV7-2 and TRBJ1-6; TCRdb names TRBD1, which stays unverified in the absence of DNA. The CDR3 spans 16 residues. In germline, CDR1 is SGHTA, CDR2 FQGNSA. CDR3 residues: CASSLALARGGSPLHF. The full variable domain, in which reference TRBV7-2 and TRBJ1-6 provide the parts outside the CDR3, is GAGVSQSPSNKVTEKGKDVELRCDPISGHTALYWYRQSLGQGLEFLIYFQGNSAPDKSGLPSDRFSAERTGGSVSTLTIQRTQQEDSAVYLCASSLALARGGSPLHFGNGTRLTVT.

The J gene is TRBJ2-3, the V gene TRBV20-1; TCRdb returns TRBD1, unconfirmable since there is no DNA. The CDR3 is 14 amino acids. CDR1 is DFQATT, CDR2 SNEGSKA, per germline (reference sequence). CDR3 amino acids: CSARDAHTGDTQYF.

V gene TRBV20-1 combines with J gene TRBJ1-4; the TCRdb D gene call, TRBD1, has no DNA to confirm it. Germline V gives CDR1 DFQATT, CDR2 SNEGSKA (reference sequence). The CDR3 totals 16 residues. CDR3 sequence reads: CSASQPQARGNEKLFF.

This chain links TRBV20-1 with TRBJ2-6; the D call of TRBD1 rests on TCRdb alone, since no DNA is present to check it. The CDR3 extends over 14 amino acids. Germline CDR1 reads DFQATT; CDR2 reads SNEGSKA (reference sequence). The CDR3 is CSARGQLGANVLTF.

The rearrangement uses TRBV6-4 and TRBJ1-1. CDR3 length: 13 residues. Germline assignment: CDR1 MRHNA and CDR2 SNTAGT. The CDR3 sequence is CASRKQENTEAFF.

The chain carries TRBV6-1 and TRBJ1-2. The CDR3 is 13 residues long. Germline V gives CDR1 MNHNS, CDR2 SASEGT. CDR3 in amino acids: CASSKKGLFGYTF.

The rearrangement uses TRBV5-6 and TRBJ1-6; TCRdb calls TRBD1, which cannot be checked without DNA. The CDR3 covers 15 residues. The germline gives CDR1 SGHDT, CDR2 YYEEEE. The chain's CDR3 is CASSFTTGRNSPLHF.

This chain connects TRBV27 to TRBJ1-2; TCRdb calls TRBD1, which cannot be checked without DNA. The CDR3 spans 15 residues. Germline CDR1 reads MNHEY; CDR2 reads SMNVEV (reference sequence). The CDR3 sequence is CASSPGTGFLYGYTF.

This chain links TRBV7-9 with TRBJ2-6. Germline V gene sequence: CDR1 SEHNR, CDR2 FQNEAQ (reference sequence). The CDR3 consists of 16 residues. The chain's CDR3 is CASSIRRSSGANVLTF. Variable domain in full (rest from reference TRBV7-9 and TRBJ2-6): DTGVSQNPRHKITKRGQNVTFRCDPISEHNRLYWYRQTLGQGPEFLTYFQNEAQLEKSRLLSDRFSAERPKGSFSTLEIQRTEQGDSAMYLCASSIRRSSGANVLTFGAGSRLTVL.

The chain recombines TRBV25-1 with TRBJ2-1. This CDR3 spans 14 amino acids. Germline assignment: CDR1 MGHDK and CDR2 SYGVNS. CDR3 sequence: CASKAGDSYNEQFF.

The CDR3 here is CASSLRGSGNSYEQYF. This chain connects TRBV5-1 to TRBJ2-7; TCRdb gives TRBD2 as the D gene, but with no DNA this cannot be confirmed. The CDR3 consists of 16 residues. From germline, CDR1 is SGHRS and CDR2 YFSETQ.

The chain uses TRBV7-8 and TRBJ1-4. Germline CDR1 and CDR2: SGHVS and FQNEAQ. The CDR3 is 12 amino acids. CDR3: CASSLDRGKLFF.

The chain links TRBV19 to TRBJ2-3; the D call from TCRdb, TRBD2, cannot be confirmed without DNA. Germline V gives CDR1 LNHDA, CDR2 SQIVND (reference sequence). The CDR3 covers 16 residues. The CDR3 spells CASSKTTSGVTDTQYF.

Here the CDR3 reads CASSMEGGGHEQYF. The genes are TRBV6-1 and TRBJ2-7; TCRdb selects TRBD2, and the lack of DNA leaves this call unchecked. This CDR3 is built from 14 residues. The germline gives CDR1 MNHNS, CDR2 SASEGT.

This sequence joins TRBV6-5 and TRBJ1-2; TCRdb selects TRBD1, and the lack of DNA leaves this call unchecked. The germline gives CDR1 MNHEY, CDR2 SVGAGI. The CDR3 length is 11 residues. The CDR3 is CASSQGSGYTF.

The rearrangement joins TRBV12-3 or TRBV12-4 to TRBJ1-1; checking the TCRdb D call of TRBD1 is not possible without DNA. The CDR3 has 13 residues. The CDR3 protein is CASRLQGITEAFF.

The J gene is TRBJ2-5, the V gene TRBV4-3; TCRdb reports TRBD2, a call that lacks DNA to check it against. The CDR3 is 18 amino acids. From germline, CDR1 is LGHNA and CDR2 YSLEER. The CDR3 sequence: CASSRRLAGGWYQETQYF.

The chain links TRBV9 to TRBJ1-4; the D call of TRBD1 rests on TCRdb alone, since no DNA is present to check it. This CDR3 is built from 14 residues. Germline CDR1 and CDR2: SGDLS and YYNGEE. This chain's CDR3 is CASSRGGWGEKLFF. The full variable domain, its missing parts supplied by reference TRBV9 and TRBJ1-4, is DSGVTQTPKHLITATGQRVTLRCSPRSGDLSVYWYQQSLDQGLQFLIQYYNGEERAKGNILERFSAQQFPDLHSELNLSSLELGDSALYFCASSRGGWGEKLFFGSGTQLSVL.

V gene TRBV5-1 combines with J gene TRBJ1-4; the TRBD1 assignment by TCRdb is unverifiable without DNA. The V gene's germline CDR1 is SGHRS and CDR2 YFSETQ. The CDR3 extends over 16 amino acids. CDR3 region: CASSAGQLATNEKLFF.

The chain uses TRBV20-1 and TRBJ2-3; the TCRdb D gene call, TRBD1, has no DNA to confirm it. The germline CDR1 and CDR2 sequences are DFQATT and SNEGSKA (reference sequence). The CDR3 runs to 14 residues. The CDR3 sequence: CSARDDRGTDTQYF.

The gene calls are TRBV12-3 or TRBV12-4 and TRBJ2-7; TCRdb indicates TRBD2, and absent DNA this call remains unverified. The CDR3 length is 14 residues. This chain's CDR3 is CASTRTGTSYEQYF.

The chain carries TRBV6-5 and TRBJ2-7. Per germline, CDR1 MNHEY and CDR2 SVGAGI. The CDR3 has 11 amino acids. This CDR3 reads CAIQRGYEQYF.

CDR3 sequence reads: CATSDSGTSGTNEQFF. The rearrangement uses TRBV24-1 and TRBJ2-1; the TCRdb D gene call, TRBD2, has no DNA to confirm it. Germline CDR1 reads KGHDR; CDR2 reads SFDVKD. The CDR3 is made up of 16 amino acids.

J is TRBJ1-1 and V is TRBV18; the TRBD1 assignment by TCRdb is unverifiable without DNA. This CDR3 region has 15 residues. Looked up from germline, CDR1 is KGHSH and CDR2 is LQKENI. The CDR3 here is CASSPDWGANTEAFF.